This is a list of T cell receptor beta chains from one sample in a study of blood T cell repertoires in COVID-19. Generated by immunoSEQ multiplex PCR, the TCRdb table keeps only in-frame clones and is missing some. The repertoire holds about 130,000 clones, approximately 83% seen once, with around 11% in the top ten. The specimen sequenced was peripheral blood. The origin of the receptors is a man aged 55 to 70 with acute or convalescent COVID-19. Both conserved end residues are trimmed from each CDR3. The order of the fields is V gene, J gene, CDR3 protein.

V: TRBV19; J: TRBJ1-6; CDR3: ASSILGAGTGGSPLH
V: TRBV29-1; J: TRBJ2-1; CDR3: SVEGRDANSGRYYNEQF
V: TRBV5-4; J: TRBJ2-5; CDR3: ASSLALQETQY
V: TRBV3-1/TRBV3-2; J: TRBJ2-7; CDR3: ASSPGGGSNEQY
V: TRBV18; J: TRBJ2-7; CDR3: ASSRGPQYEQY
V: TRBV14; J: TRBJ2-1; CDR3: ASSQVLRSSYNEQF
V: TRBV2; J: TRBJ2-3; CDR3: ASSESFTDTQY
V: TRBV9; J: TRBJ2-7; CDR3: ASSVETGAGYEQY
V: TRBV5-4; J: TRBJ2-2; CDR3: ASSLVAGLAGELF
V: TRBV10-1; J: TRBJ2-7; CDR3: ASSPGSGSGYEQY
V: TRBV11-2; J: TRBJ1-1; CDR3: ASSWVGGHTEAF